This TCR beta chain came from a study of read filtering for tumor transcriptome and immune sequencing. Study in general: Among patients, approximately 17 were male and 14 female, aged about 45 to 80 (mean about 71).

As concerns this clonotype: One junction end disagrees with the germline gene, perhaps due to a read error.

The CDR3 extends over 15 amino acids. Molecular barcoded adaptors covering alpha/delta and beta/gamma chains were used on approximately 400 ng RNA. TCRdb called the reads again in MiXCR, with one record for every CDR3 protein. The sample records around 140,000 distinct CDR3 sequences, about 12% being singletons. This chain joins TRBV12-3 or TRBV12-4 and TRBJ2-5, with D possibly being TRBD1 or TRBD2 (6 bases each). Sequenced material: a population of CD138-negative cells sorted from bone marrow. The TCR originated in a donor aged 40 or over with multiple myeloma. The CDR3 here is CASSLGFGGQETRYF. Here the CDR3 DNA reads TGTGCCAGCAGCCTCGGGTTTGGGGGGCAAGAGACCCGGTACTTC.